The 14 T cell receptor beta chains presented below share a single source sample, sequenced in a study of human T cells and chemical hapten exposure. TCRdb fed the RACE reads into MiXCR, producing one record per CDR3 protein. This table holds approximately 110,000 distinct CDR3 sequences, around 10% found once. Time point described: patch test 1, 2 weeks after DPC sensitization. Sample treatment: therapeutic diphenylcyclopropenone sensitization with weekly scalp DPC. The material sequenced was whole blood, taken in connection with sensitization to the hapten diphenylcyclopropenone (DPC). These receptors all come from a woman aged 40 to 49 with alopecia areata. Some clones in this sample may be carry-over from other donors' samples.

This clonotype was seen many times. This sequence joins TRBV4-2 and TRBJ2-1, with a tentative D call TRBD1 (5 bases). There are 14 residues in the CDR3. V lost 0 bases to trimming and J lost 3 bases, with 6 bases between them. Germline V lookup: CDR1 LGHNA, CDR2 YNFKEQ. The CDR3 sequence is CASSQETGYNEQFF. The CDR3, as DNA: TGTGCCAGCAGCCAAGAAACAGGCTACAATGAGCAGTTCTTC.

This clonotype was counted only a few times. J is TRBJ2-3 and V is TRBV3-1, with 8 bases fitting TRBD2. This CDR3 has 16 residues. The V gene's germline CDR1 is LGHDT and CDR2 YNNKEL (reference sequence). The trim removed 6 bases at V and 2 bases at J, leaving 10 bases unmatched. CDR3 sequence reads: CASRPRGGRSTDTQYF. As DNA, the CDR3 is TGTGCCAGCAGACCACGCGGGGGGCGGTCCACAGATACGCAGTATTTT.

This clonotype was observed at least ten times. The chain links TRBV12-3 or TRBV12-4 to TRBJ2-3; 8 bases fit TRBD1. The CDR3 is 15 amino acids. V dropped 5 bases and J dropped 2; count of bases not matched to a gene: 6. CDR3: CASSPQGAATDTQYF. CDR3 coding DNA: TGTGCCAGCAGTCCTCAGGGGGCGGCCACAGATACGCAGTATTTT.

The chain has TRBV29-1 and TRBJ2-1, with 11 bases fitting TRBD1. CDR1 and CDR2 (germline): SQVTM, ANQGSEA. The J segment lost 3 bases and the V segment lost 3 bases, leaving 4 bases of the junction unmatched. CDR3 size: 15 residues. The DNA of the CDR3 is TGCAGCGTTGATGGGACAGGGGGTGTCTACAATGAGCAGTTCTTC. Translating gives CSVDGTGGVYNEQFF.

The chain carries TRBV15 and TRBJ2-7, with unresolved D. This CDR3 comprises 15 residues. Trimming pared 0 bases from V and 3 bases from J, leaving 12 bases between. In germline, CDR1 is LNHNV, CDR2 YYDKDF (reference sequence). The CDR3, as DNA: TGTGCCACCAGCAGAGAGGGTGGAGACAACTACGAGCAGTACTTC. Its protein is CATSREGGDNYEQYF. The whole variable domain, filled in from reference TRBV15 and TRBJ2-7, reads DAMVIQNPRYQVTQFGKPVTLSCSQTLNHNVMYWYQQKSSQAPKLLFHYYDKDFNNEADTPDNFQSRRPNTSFCFLDIRSPGLGDTAMYLCATSREGGDNYEQYFGPGTRLTVT.

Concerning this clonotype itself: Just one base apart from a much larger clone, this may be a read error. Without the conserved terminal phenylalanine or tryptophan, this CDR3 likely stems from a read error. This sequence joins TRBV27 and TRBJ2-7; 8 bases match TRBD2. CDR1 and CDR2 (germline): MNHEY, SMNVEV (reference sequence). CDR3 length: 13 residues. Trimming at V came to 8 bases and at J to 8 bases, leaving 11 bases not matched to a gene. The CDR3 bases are TGTGCCAGCTCGTTCGAGCGGGGGTATCAGCAGTACTCC. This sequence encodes CASSFERGYQQYS.

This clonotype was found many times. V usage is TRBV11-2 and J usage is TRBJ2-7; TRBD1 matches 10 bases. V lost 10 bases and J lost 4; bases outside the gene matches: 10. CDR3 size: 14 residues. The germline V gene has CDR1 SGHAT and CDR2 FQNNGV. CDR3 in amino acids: CATTAGQGSYEQYF. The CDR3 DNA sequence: TGTGCCACCACGGCGGGACAGGGGTCTTACGAGCAGTACTTC.

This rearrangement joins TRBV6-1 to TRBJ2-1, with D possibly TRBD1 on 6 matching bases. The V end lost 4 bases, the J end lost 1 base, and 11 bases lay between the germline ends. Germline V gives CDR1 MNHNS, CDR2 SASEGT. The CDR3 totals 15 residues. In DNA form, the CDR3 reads TGTGCCAGCAGTGCGGCAGGGGAGTCCTACAATGAGCAGTTCTTC. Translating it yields CASSAAGESYNEQFF.

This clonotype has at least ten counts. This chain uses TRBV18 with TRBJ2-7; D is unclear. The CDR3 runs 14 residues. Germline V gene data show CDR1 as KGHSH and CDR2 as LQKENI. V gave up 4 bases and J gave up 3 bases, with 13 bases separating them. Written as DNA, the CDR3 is TGTGCCAGCTCACTTGCGGCTAACAACTACGAGCAGTACTTC. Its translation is CASSLAANNYEQYF.

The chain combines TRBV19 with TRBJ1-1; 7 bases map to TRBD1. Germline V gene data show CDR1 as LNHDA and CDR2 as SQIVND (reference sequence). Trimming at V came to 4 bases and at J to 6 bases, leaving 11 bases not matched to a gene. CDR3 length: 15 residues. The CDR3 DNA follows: TGTGCCAGTAGTACCCCCGGGACAGTTTACGCTGAAGCTTTCTTT. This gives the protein CASSTPGTVYAEAFF.

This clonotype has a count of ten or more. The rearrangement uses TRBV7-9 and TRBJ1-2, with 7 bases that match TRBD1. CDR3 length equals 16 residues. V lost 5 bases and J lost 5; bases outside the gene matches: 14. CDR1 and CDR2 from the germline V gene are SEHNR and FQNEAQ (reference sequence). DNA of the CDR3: TGTGCCAGCAGCACTCGACCGGGACAGAGTATTTATGGCTACACCTTC. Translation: CASSTRPGQSIYGYTF.

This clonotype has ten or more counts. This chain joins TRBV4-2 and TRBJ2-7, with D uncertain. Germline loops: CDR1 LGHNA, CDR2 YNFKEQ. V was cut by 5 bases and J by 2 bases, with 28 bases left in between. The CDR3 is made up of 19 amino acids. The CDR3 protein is CASSSGLPRLDDIPYEQYF. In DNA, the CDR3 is TGTGCCAGCAGCTCCGGATTACCCAGGTTGGACGACATCCCCTACGAGCAGTACTTC.

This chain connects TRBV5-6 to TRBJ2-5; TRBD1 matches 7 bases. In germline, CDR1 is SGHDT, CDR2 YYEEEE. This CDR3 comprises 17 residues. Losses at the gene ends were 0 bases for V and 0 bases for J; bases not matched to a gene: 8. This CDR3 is CASSLAYGTVNQETQYF. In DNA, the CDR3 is TGTGCCAGCAGCTTGGCCTACGGGACAGTAAACCAAGAGACCCAGTACTTC. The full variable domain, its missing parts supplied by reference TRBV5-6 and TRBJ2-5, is DAGVTQSPTHLIKTRGQQVTLRCSPKSGHDTVSWYQQALGQGPQFIFQYYEEEERQRGNFPDRFSGHQFPNYSSELNVNALLLGDSALYLCASSLAYGTVNQETQYFGPGTRLLVL.

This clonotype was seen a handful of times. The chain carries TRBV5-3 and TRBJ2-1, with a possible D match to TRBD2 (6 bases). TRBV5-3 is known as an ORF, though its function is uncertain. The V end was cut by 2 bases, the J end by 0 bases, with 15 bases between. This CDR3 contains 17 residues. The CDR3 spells CARSFVPLASSYNEQFF. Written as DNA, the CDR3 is TGTGCCAGAAGCTTTGTTCCCCTAGCGAGCTCCTACAATGAGCAGTTCTTC.